This entry features one T cell receptor beta chain sequence. The data are from a study of PD-L1 blockade in urothelial cancer. Study information: Blood analyses occurred 3 weeks (second dose) and 6 weeks post treatment start. A median of 141,255 T cells was found in the blood samples.

Documented time point: pretreatment peripheral blood. Germline CDR1 is GTSNPN and CDR2 is SVGIG (reference sequence). The V segment lost 0 bases and the J segment 7 bases; nucleotides outside the gene matches: 7. This CDR3 has 16 residues. Every PCR was spiked with synthetic TCR analog templates. Sequencing used immunoSEQ multiplex PCR; TCRdb keeps in-frame clones, though not all of them. This sample has 130,000 or so clones, with about four fifths found just once. The TCR was taken from a man in his fifties or sixties with urothelial cancer. This chain uses TRBV30 with TRBJ2-1; 12 positions agree with TRBD2. Sequencing was performed on PBMCs, taken around atezolizumab (anti-PD-L1) treatment. CDR3 residues: CAWSVLETSGRNEQFF. The CDR3 nucleotides are TGTGCCTGGAGTGTACTAGAAACTAGCGGGAGGAATGAGCAGTTCTTC.